The source of this T cell receptor beta chain is a study of blood T cell repertoires in COVID-19. About the study: COVID-19 samples, acute and convalescent, were from the United States, Italy and Spain. PBMCs, B-cell-depleted T cells, or T cells provided the cDNA or gDNA that made up the material.

Germline loops: CDR1 LNHDA, CDR2 SQIVND (reference sequence). CDR3 length equals 13 residues. Deletions cut 7 bases from V and 3 bases from J, with 10 bases between. In the source study's methods: Reference gene primer amplification in the assay estimated nucleated cell counts. Sequencing used immunoSEQ multiplex PCR; TCRdb keeps in-frame clones, though not all of them. V, J and clone size derive from that table, while D and trimming were established from the DNA sequence. The table has approximately 23,000 clones, around 90% seen once. J is TRBJ1-5 and V is TRBV19; D may be TRBD1 (6 bases). The sequencing sample was made of peripheral blood. The receptor's source is a woman older than 75 with active COVID-19. CDR3 loop: CASTGAFNQPQHF. The DNA for the CDR3 is TGTGCCAGTACAGGGGCTTTCAATCAGCCCCAGCATTTT.